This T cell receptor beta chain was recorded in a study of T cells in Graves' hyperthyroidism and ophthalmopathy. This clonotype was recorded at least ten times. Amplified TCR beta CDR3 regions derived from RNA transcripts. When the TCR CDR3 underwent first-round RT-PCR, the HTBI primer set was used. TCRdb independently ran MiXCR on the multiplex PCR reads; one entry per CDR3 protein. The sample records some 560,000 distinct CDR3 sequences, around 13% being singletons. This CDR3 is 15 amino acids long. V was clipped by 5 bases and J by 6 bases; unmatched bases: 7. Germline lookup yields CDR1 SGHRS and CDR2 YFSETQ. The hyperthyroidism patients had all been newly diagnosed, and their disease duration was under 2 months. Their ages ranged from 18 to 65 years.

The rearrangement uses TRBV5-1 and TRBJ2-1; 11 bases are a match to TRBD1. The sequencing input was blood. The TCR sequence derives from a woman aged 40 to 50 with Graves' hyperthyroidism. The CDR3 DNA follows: TGCGCCAGCAGGTCCCCGGGACAGGGGGTCAATGAGCAGTTCTTC. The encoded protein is CASRSPGQGVNEQFF.